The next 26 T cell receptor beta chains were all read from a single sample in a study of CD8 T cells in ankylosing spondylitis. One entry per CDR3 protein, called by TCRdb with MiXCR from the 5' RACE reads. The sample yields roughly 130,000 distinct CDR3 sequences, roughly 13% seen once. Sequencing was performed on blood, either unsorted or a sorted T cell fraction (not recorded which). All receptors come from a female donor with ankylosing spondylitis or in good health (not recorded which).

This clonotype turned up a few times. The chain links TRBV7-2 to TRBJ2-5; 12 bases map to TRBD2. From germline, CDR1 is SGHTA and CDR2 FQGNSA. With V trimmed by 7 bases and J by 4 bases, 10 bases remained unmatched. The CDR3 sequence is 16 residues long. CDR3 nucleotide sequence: TGTGCCAGCACTCTCTCTAGCGGGGGGGGGCCAGAGACCCAGTACTTC. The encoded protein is CASTLSSGGGPETQYF.

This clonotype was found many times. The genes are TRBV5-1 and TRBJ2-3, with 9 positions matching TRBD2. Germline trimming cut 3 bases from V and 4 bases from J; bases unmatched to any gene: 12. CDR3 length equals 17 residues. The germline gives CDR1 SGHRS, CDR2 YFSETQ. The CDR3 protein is CASSWRQVAGVPDTQYF. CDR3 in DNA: TGCGCCAGCAGCTGGCGTCAGGTAGCGGGGGTTCCAGATACGCAGTATTTT.

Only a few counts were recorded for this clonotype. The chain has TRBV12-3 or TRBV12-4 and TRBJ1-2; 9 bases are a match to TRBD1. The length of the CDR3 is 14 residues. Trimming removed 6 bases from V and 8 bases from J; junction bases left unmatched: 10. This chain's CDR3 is CASRPDRGVSGYTF. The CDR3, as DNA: TGTGCCAGCAGACCGGACAGGGGTGTTAGCGGCTACACCTTC.

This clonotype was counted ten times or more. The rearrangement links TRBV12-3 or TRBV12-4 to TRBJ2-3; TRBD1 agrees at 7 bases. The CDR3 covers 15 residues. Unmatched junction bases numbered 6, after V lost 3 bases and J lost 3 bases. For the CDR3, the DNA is TGTGCCAGCAGTTTCACGACAGGGTTAACAGATACGCAGTATTTT. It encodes CASSFTTGLTDTQYF.

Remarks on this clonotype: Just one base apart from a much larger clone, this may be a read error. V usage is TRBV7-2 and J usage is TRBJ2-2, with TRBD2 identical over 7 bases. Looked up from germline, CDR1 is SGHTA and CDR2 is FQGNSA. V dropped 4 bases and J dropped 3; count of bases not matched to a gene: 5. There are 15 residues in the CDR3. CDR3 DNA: TGTGCCAGCAGCTACCGGGACTATGACACCGGGGAGCTGTTTTTT. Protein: CASSYRDYDTGELFF.

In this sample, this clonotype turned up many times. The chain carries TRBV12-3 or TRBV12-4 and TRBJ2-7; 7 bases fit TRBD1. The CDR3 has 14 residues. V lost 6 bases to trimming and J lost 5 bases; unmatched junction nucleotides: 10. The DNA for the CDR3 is TGTGCCAGCAGGAGACAGGGAAGCTCGGACGAGCAGTACTTC. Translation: CASRRQGSSDEQYF.

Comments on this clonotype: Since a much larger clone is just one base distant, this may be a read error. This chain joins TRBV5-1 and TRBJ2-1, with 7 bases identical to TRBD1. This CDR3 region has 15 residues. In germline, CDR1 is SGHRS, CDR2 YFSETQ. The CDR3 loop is CASGLVAGGNNEQFF. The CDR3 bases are TGCGCCAGCGGCTTGGTGGCAGGGGGTAACAATGAGCAGTTCTTC. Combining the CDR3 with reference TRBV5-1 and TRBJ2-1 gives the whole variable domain KAGVTQTPRYLIKTRGQQVTLSCSPISGHRSVSWYQQTPGQGLQFLFEYFSETQRNKGNFPGRFSGRQFSNSRSEMNVSTLELGDSALYLCASGLVAGGNNEQFFGPGTRLTVL.

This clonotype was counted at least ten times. CDR3 DNA sequence: TGTGCCAGCAGTTTACGGCAGGGACGGATTGAAAAACTGTTTTTT. The encoded protein is CASSLRQGRIEKLFF. The rearrangement uses TRBV12-3 or TRBV12-4 and TRBJ1-4; possible D gene TRBD1, 5 bases. The V and J ends lost 2 bases and 7 bases respectively, with 14 bases between them. The CDR3 contains 15 residues.

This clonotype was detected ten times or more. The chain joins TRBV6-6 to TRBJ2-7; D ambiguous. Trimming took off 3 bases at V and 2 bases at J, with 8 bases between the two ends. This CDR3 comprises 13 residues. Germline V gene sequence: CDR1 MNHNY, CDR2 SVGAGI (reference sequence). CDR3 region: CASSYTATYEQYF. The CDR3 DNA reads TGTGCCAGCAGTTATACAGCGACCTACGAGCAGTACTTC.

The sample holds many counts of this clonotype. The CDR3 is CASSLARAGAGELFF. The CDR3 DNA follows: TGTGCCAGCAGCTTAGCGCGGGCAGGGGCCGGGGAGCTGTTTTTT. This chain uses TRBV7-2 with TRBJ2-2, with D maybe TRBD1 (6 bases). The V gene's germline CDR1 is SGHTA and CDR2 FQGNSA. The CDR3 contains 15 residues. V was pared by 0 bases and J by 6 bases, with 11 bases between.

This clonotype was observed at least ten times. The CDR3 loop reads CALGQGALGEQYF. The CDR3 nucleotides are TGTGCCTTAGGACAGGGTGCTCTTGGCGAGCAGTACTTC. The chain combines TRBV10-3 with TRBJ2-7, with 8 bases identical to TRBD1. Trimming took 11 bases from V and 6 from J; bases not matched to a gene: 12. Germline CDR1 is ENHRY and CDR2 is SYGVKD. The CDR3 totals 13 residues.

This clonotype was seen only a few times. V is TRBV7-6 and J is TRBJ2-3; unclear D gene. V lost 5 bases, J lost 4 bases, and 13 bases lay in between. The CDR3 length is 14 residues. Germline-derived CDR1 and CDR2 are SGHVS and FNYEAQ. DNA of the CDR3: TGTGCCAGCAGCCCACGTACCAACCCAGATACGCAGTATTTT. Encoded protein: CASSPRTNPDTQYF.

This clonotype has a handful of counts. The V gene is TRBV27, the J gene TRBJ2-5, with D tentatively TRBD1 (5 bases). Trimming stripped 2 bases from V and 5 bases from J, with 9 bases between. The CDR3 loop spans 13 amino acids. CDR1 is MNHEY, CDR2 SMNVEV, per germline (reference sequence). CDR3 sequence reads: CASSLVQGETQYF. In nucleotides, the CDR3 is TGTGCCAGCAGTTTAGTCCAGGGTGAGACCCAGTACTTC.

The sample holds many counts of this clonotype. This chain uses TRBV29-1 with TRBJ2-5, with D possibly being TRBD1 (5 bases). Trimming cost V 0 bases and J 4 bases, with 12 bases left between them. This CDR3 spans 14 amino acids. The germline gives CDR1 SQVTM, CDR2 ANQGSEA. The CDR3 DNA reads TGCAGCGTTGAAGATCACCTCACAGGAGAGACCCAGTACTTC. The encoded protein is CSVEDHLTGETQYF.

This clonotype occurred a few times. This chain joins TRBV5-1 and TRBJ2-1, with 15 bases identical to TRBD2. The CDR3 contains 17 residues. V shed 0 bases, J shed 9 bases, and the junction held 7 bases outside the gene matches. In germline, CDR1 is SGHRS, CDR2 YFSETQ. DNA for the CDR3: TGCGCCAGCAGCTTGGGGCGTGGACTAGCGGGGGGGCTTGAGCAGTTCTTC. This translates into CASSLGRGLAGGLEQFF.

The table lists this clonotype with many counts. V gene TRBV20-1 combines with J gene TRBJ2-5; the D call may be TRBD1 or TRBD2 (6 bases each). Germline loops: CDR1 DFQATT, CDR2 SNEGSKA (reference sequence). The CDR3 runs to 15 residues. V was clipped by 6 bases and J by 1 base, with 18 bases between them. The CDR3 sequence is CSARGIRGPQETQYF. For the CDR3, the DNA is TGCAGTGCCCGTGGGATTCGGGGGCCCCAAGAGACCCAGTACTTC.

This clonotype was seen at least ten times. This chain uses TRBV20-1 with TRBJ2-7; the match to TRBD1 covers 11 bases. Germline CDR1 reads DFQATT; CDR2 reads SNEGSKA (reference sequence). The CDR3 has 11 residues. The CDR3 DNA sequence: TGCAGCACCGGGACAGGGGGCGAGCAGTACTTC. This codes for CSTGTGGEQYF.

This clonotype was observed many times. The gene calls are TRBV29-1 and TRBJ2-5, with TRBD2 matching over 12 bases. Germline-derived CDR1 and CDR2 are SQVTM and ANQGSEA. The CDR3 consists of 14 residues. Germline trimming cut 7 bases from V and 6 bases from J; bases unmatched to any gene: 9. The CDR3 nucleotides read TGCAGCGGGAACCCTAGCGGGGGGGCGAAGACCCAGTACTTC. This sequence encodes CSGNPSGGAKTQYF.

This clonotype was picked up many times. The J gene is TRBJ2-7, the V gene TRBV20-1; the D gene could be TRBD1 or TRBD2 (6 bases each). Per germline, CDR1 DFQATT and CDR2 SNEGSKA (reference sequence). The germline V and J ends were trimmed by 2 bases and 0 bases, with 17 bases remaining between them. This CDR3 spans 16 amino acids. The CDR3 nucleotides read TGCAGTGCTAGATCCTTTAAGGAGGGGGTCTCCTACGAGCAGTACTTC. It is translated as CSARSFKEGVSYEQYF.

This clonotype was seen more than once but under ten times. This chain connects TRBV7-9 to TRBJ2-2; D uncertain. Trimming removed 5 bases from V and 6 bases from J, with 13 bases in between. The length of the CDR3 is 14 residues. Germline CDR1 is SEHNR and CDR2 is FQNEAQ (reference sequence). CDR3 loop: CASSHPQLAGELFF. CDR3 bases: TGTGCCAGCAGCCACCCCCAGTTGGCCGGGGAGCTGTTTTTT.

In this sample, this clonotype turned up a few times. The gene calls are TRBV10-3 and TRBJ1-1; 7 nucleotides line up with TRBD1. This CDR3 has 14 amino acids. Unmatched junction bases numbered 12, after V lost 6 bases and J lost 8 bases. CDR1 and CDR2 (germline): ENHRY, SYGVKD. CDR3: CAISEDRQGGEAFF. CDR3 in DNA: TGTGCCATCAGCGAAGACAGACAGGGTGGAGAAGCTTTCTTT.

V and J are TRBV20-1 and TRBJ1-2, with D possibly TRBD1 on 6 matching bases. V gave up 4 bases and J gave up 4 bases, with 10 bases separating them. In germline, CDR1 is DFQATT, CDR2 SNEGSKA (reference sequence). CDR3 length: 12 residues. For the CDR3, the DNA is TGCAGTGCTATAGGACAGACCTATGGCTACACCTTC. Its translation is CSAIGQTYGYTF.

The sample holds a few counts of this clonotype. This chain's CDR3 is CASSLEPAGNYGYTF. DNA of the CDR3: TGTGCCAGCAGCTTAGAGCCGGCGGGGAACTATGGCTACACCTTC. The chain uses TRBV11-2 and TRBJ1-2; D gene unclear. V was trimmed by 0 bases and J by 2 bases, leaving 10 bases between them. From germline, CDR1 is SGHAT and CDR2 FQNNGV. The CDR3 totals 15 residues.

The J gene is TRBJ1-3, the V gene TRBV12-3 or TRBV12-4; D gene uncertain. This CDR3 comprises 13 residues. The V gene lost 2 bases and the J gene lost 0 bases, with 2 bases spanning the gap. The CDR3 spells CASSLNSGNTIYF. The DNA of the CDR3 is TGTGCCAGCAGTTTAAACTCTGGAAACACCATATATTTT.

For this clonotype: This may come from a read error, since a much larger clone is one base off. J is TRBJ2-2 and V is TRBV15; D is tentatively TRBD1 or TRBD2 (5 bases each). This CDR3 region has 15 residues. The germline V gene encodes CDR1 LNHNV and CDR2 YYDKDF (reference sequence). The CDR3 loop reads CATSRTAINTGALFF. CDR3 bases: TGTGCCACCAGCAGAACAGCTATAAACACCGGGGCGCTGTTTTTT.

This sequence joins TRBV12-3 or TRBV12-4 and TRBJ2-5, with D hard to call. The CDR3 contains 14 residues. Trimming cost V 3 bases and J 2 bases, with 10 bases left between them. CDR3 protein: CASSFSEFQETQYF. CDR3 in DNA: TGTGCCAGCAGTTTTTCGGAGTTTCAAGAGACCCAGTACTTC.